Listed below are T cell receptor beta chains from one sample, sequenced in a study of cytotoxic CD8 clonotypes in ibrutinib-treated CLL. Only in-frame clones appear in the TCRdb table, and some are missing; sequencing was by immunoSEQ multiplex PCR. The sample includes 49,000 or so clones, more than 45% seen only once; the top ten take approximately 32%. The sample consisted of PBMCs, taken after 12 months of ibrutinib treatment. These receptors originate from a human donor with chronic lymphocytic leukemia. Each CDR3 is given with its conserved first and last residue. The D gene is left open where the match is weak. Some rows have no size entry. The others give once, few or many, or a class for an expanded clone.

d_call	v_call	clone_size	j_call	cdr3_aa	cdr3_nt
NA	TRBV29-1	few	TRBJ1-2	CSVVWDTTSEGYTF	TGCAGCGTTGTATGGGACACGACCTCGGAAGGCTACACCTTC
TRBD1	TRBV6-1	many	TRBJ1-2	CASSPRDRVGYTF	TGTGCCAGCAGTCCCCGGGACAGGGTGGGCTACACCTTC
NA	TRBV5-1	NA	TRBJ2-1	CASSIGAYNEQFF	TGCGCCAGCAGCATTGGCGCGTACAATGAGCAGTTCTTC
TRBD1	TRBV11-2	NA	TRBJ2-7	CASSLDREREQYF	TGTGCCAGCAGCTTGGACAGGGAACGCGAGCAGTACTTC
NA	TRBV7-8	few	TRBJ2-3	CASSLQASTDTQYF	TGTGCCAGCAGCTTACAAGCTAGCACAGATACGCAGTATTTT
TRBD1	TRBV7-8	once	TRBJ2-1	CASRPGTGINEQFF	TGTGCCAGCAGACCGGGGACAGGGATTAATGAGCAGTTCTTC
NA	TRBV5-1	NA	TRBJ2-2	CASSYGRTNTGELFF	TGCGCCAGCAGCTATGGGAGAACGAACACCGGGGAGCTGTTTTTT
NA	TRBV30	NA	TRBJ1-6	CAWRRALNSPLHF	TGTGCCTGGAGAAGAGCTCTTAATTCACCCCTCCACTTT
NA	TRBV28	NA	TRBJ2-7	CASNPPSPPYEQYF	TGTGCCAGCAACCCCCCAAGCCCCCCCTACGAGCAGTACTTC
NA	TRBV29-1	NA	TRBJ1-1	CSVSGFMNTEAFF	TGCAGCGTTAGTGGTTTTATGAACACTGAAGCTTTCTTT
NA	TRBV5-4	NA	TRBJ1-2	CASSLGTEVYGYTF	TGTGCCAGCAGCTTGGGTACAGAGGTCTATGGCTACACCTTC
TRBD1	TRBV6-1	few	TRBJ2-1	CASSPGTGTYNEQFF	TGTGCCAGCAGCCCCGGGACAGGGACCTACAATGAGCAGTTCTTC
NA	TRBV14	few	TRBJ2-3	CASSQSPPSTDTQYF	TGTGCCAGCAGCCAAAGCCCTCCTAGCACAGATACGCAGTATTTT
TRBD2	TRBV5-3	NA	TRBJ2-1	CASGRAREQFF	TGTGCCAGCGGGAGGGCGAGGGAGCAGTTCTTC
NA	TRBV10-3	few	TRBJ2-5	CAISELGGEATQYF	TGTGCCATCAGTGAGTTAGGGGGGGAGGCGACCCAGTACTTC
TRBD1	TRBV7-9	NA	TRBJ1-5	CASSSGTGGYQPQHF	TGTGCCAGCAGCTCTGGGACAGGGGGCTATCAGCCCCAGCATTTT
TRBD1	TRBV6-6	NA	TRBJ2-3	CASRFTGAADTQYF	TGTGCCAGCAGATTTACAGGGGCCGCAGATACGCAGTATTTT
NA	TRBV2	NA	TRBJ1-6	CASSEWQNNSPLHF	TGTGCCAGCAGTGAATGGCAGAATAATTCACCCCTCCACTTT